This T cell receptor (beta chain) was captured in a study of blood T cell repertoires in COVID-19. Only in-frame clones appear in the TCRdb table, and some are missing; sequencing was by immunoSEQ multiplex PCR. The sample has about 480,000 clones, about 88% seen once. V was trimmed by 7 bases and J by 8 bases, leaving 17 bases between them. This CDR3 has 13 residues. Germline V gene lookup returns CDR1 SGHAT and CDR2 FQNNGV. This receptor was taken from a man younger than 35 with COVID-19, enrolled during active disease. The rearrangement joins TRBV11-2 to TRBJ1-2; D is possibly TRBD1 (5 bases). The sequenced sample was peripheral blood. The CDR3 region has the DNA TGTGCCAGCATCGACTTTCGGGGGAGCGGCTACACCTTC. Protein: CASIDFRGSGYTF.